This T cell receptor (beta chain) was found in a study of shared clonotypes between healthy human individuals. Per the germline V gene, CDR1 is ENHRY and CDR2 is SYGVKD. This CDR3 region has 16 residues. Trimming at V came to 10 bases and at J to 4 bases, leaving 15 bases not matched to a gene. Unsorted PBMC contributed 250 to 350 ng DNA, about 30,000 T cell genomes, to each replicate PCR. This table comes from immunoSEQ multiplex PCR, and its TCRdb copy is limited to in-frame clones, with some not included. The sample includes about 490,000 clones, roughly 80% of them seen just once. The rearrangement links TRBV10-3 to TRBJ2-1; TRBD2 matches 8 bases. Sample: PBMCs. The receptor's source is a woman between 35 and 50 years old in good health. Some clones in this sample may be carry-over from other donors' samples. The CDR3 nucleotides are TGTGCCAAATCAGAGCGGGAGAGTTTTTCATACAATGAGCAGTTCTTC. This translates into CAKSERESFSYNEQFF.